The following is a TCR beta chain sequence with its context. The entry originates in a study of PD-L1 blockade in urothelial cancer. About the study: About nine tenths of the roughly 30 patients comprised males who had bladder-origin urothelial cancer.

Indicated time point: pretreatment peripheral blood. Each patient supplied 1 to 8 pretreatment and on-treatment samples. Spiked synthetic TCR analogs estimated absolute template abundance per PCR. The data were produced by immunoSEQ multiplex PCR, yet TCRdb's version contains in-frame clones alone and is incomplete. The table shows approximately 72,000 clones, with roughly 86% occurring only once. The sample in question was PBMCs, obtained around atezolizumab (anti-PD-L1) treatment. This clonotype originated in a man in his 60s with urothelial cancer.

The CDR3 nucleotides read TGTGCCTGCCTATCGACAGGGGCACGTAATTCACCCCTCCACTTT. Residues: CACLSTGARNSPLHF. The V gene is TRBV30, the J gene TRBJ1-6, with TRBD1 matching over 8 bases. V gave up 6 bases and J gave up 6 bases; unmatched junction bases: 10. Germline V CDR1 and CDR2: GTSNPN, SVGIG (reference sequence). CDR3 length: 15 residues.